This record looks at one T cell receptor (beta chain) sequence and its context. The antigen it binds to is not known. The record has no base qualities; no much larger clone is one base away. The CDR1 and CDR2 encoded by the germline V gene (reference sequence) are DFQATT and SNEGSKA. Including cysteine and phenylalanine, the CDR3 has 12 amino acids. Only CDR3 DNA remains: 36 bases, in frame from the first base. The junction carries 4 bases between V and J, which are trimmed by 0 bases and 7 bases respectively. These reads were obtained on an Illumina NovaSeq 6000. cDNA libraries for TCRalpha and TCRbeta were prepared by 5'RACE using constant-segment primers, with sample barcodes and unique molecular identifiers added. Trizol reagent was used to extract RNA from every sample. Amplification of the libraries took two PCR steps, and the second step added a second sample barcode plus Illumina TruSeq adapters. The libraries were sequenced on an Illumina NovaSeq using 2 x 150 bp paired-end reads. As for the original processing: Demultiplexing of reads and collapsing into UMI-guided consensus sequences were performed with migec v1.2.7. Using mixcr v2.1.11, UMI consensuses were aligned to TRA and TRB V and J templates and then assembled into clonotypes. A clonotype was counted as expanded or contracted only if both edgeR and NoisET called the change significant, with noise models trained on biological replicates. edgeR calls used a false discovery rate-adjusted p below 0.01 and a log2 fold-change threshold of 1. PCA with hierarchical clustering of max-normalized trajectories of the 1000 most abundant clonotypes was used as exploratory dynamics analysis. Separately sequenced CD4+ and CD8+ repertoires were used to assign a CD4 or CD8 phenotype to each responding clone. TCRdb trimmed the raw reads at Q25, called clones with MiXCR and kept productive beta chains. A single entry per CDR3 protein holds the most common genes and DNA from its merged rows. The V and J calls were determined by TCRdb, not by the authors. The sample includes 350,000 to 450,000 distinct CDR3 sequences, with roughly a quarter observed a single time. 8.8% of the sample is in the top ten clones.

This sample is drawn from a study of T-cell memory formation after mild COVID-19 (dated by TCRdb to the early 2020s). About the investigation overall: TCR sequence clusters from the two donors were found to be largely donor specific. In a couple of donors, T-cell clones that expanded and contracted after mild COVID-19 were followed by sequencing TCRalpha and TCRbeta repertoires longitudinally. The cohort was made up of two young adult volunteers, one female and one male, who were previously healthy.

Ficoll-Paque density gradient centrifugation was the method used to isolate PBMCs. Study-wide conclusions, independent of this receptor: Some responding clones were detected in pre-infection memory, suggesting pre-existing cross-reactive memory T cells joined the SARS-CoV-2 response. Balanced CD4/CD8 phenotypes were observed for clones contracting from day 15 to 85, whereas a bias towards CD4+ was observed for a second wave of clones expanding from day 15 to 37. The study included only two mild cases, and larger cohorts that include severe cases with pre-infection samples were judged to be necessary. Contracting CD4+ clones appeared mostly in the CM and EM memory subsets, whereas CD8+ clones were enriched in EMRA. SARS-CoV-2 specificity of the second-wave clones peaking on day 37 was not confirmed.

Material: PBMCs or a T cell subset sorted from them (not recorded which). This TCR was sampled from an adult woman who had mild COVID-19 (a few samples of this study predate the infection). The sample titles of this study are shuffled in the database, so cell type and time point are left out; the donor was told from shared clones. The V and J genes are TRBV20-1 and TRBJ1-6, with no confident D gene call. CDR3 loop: CSAREGNSPLHF. The bases are TGCAGTGCTAGAGAGGGGAATTCACCCCTCCACTTT.